This T cell receptor beta chain was captured by sequencing in a study of blood T cell repertoires in COVID-19. As for the study in general: Acute and convalescent COVID-19 samples came from the United States, Italy and Spain.

V lost 5 bases, J lost 6 bases, and 10 bases lay in between. This CDR3 region has 12 residues. CDR1 and CDR2 from the germline V gene are SGHVS and FQNEAQ. Recovery meant two consecutive negative NP/OP PCR tests, professional clearance, or resolved symptoms. Here immunoSEQ multiplex PCR was the method, and the copy in TCRdb shows in-frame clones only, minus some. The sample carries about 300,000 clones, roughly 85% recorded once. The sequenced sample consisted of PBMCs or T cells enriched from blood (not recorded which). The chain uses TRBV7-8 and TRBJ2-5; no clear D. This TCR came from a woman under 40 who had recovered from COVID-19. The CDR3 region has the DNA TGTGCCAGCAGCCCTGGGCTTCAGACCCAGTACTTC. The encoded protein is CASSPGLQTQYF.